This T cell receptor (beta chain) was identified in a study of response to subunit inactivated influenza vaccine. General observations from the study: The authors suggested that few new T cells are recruited per seasonal influenza vaccination.

Trimming cost V 4 bases and J 5 bases, with 18 bases left between them. CDR3 length equals 15 residues. The germline V gene encodes CDR1 SGHNT and CDR2 YYREEE (reference sequence). Each CDR3 protein gets one entry after TCRdb re-called the RT-PCR reads with MiXCR. Among hundreds of thousands of distinct CDR3 sequences listed, about 15% were seen once. For this clonotype: Its antigen is still unknown.

The TCR sequence derives from a man aged 50-60 years who received an inactivated influenza vaccine. The material sequenced was PBMCs from blood, taken 14 days before vaccination. The rearrangement links TRBV5-4 to TRBJ2-5; D not certain. CDR3 sequence (DNA): TGTGCCAGCAGCAGTGTTGGACGGTTTCGGGAGACCCAGTACTTC. It encodes CASSSVGRFRETQYF. Complete variable domain (other parts from reference TRBV5-4 and TRBJ2-5): ETGVTQSPTHLIKTRGQQVTLRCSSQSGHNTVSWYQQALGQGPQFIFQYYREEENGRGNFPPRFSGLQFPNYSSELNVNALELDDSALYLCASSSVGRFRETQYFGPGTRLLVL.